This T cell receptor beta chain was profiled in a study of blood T cell repertoires in COVID-19. Whole-study context: Sources were T cells, B-cell-depleted T cells, or PBMCs; the material itself was cDNA or gDNA.

In the original processing: The authors estimated nucleated cell counts from reference gene primer amplification. Using immunoSEQ multiplex PCR, the repertoire was profiled, and TCRdb retains in-frame clones only, with some absent. V and J calls and clone size are as listed in that table; D and trimming were resolved from the DNA. The repertoire holds under 150,000 clones, over 80% seen once, with roughly 18% in the top ten. This CDR3 spans 19 amino acids. Two negative PCRs, clearance, or symptom resolution had been documented for recovered Cohort 3 donors. This chain links TRBV21-1 with TRBJ2-1; the table's D call, TRBD2, was not checked against the DNA. TRBV21-1 is a known pseudogene. The receptor was isolated from a man under 40 who had recovered from COVID-19. Source material: PBMCs or T cells enriched from blood (not recorded which). This chain's CDR3 is CASSKVGGQAGYGANEQFF. The CDR3 coding sequence is TGTGCCAGCAGCAAGGTGGGGGGTCAAGCGGGATATGGGGCCAATGAGCAGTTCTTC.